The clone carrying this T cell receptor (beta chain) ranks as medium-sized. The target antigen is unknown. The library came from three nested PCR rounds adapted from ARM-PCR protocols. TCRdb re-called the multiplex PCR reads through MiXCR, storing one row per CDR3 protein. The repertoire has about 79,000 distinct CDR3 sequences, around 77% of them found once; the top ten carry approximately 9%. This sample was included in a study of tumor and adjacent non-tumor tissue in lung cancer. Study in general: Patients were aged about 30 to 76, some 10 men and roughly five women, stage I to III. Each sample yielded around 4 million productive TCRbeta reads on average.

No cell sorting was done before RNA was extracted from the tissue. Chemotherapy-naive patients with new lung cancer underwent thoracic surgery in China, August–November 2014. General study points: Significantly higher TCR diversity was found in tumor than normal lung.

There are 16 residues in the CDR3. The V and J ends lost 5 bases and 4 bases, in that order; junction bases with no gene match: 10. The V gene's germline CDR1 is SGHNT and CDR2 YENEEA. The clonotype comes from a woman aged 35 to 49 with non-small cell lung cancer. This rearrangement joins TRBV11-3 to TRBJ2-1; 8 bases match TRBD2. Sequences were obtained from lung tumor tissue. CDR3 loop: CASSRQGVAGYNEQFF. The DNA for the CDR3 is TGTGCCAGCAGCAGGCAGGGCGTAGCGGGGTACAATGAGCAGTTCTTC.